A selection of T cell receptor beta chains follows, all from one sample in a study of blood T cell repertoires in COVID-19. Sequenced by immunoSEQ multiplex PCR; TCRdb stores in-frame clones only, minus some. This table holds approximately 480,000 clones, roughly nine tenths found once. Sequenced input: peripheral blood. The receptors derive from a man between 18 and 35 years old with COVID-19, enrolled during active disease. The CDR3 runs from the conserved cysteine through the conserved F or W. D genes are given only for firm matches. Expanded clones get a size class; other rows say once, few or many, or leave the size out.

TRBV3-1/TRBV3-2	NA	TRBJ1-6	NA	TGTGCCAGCAGCCAAGATCGAGATTCACCCCTCCACTTT	CASSQDRDSPLHF
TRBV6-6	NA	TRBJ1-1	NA	TGTGCCAGCAGTTACTCGGCCAAGGAGGCTTTCTTT	CASSYSAKEAFF
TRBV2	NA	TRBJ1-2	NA	TGTGCCAGCGCGAGGGAGGACGCAGGTGGCTACACCTTC	CASAREDAGGYTF
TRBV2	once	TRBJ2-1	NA	TGTGCCACCACCGGGGTCCCCAATGAGCAGTTCTTC	CATTGVPNEQFF
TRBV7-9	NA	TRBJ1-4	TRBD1	TGTGCCAGCAGCCCCCAGGACAGGAACTATGAAAAACTGTTTTTT	CASSPQDRNYEKLFF
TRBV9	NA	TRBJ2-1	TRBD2	TGTGCCAGCACTCGCGCTAGCGGGTTCTACAATGAGCAGTTCTTC	CASTRASGFYNEQFF
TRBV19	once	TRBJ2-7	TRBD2	TGTGCCAGCGGACTAGCGGGGACCTACGAGCAGTACTTC	CASGLAGTYEQYF
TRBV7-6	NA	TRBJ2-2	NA	TGTGCCAGCAGCCTAAACGAGTTGGGGGGATCCGGGGAGCTGTTTTTT	CASSLNELGGSGELFF
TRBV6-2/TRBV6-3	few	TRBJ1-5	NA	TGTGCCAGCAGTTACGGTCTACCGCCCCAGCATTTT	CASSYGLPPQHF
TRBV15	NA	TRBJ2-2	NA	TGTGCCACCAGCAGAGATCGGTCCACCGGGGAGCTGTTTTTT	CATSRDRSTGELFF
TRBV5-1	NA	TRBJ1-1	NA	TGCGCCAGCAGCTTGGACCCACAGGGAAGGATCACTGAAGCTTTCTTT	CASSLDPQGRITEAFF
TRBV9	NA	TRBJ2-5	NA	TGTGCCAGCAGCGTAGCGGGTTTACAAGAGACCCAGTACTTC	CASSVAGLQETQYF
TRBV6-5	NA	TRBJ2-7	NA	TGTGCCAGCAGTTACGATGGCGGGACCTCCTACGAGCAGTACTTC	CASSYDGGTSYEQYF
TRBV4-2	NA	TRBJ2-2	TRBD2	TGTGCCAGCAGCCAAGCACTAGCGACCACCGGGGAGCTGTTTTTT	CASSQALATTGELFF
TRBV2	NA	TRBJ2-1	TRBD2	TGTGCCAGCAGTGAGGCGGGAGTGATCGGTGAGCAGTTCTTC	CASSEAGVIGEQFF
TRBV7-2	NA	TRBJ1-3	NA	TGTGCCAGCAGCGGGCAGGGCTCTGGAAACACCATATATTTT	CASSGQGSGNTIYF
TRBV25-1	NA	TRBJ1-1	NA	TGTGCCAGCAGTGTCCTAGTGAACACTGAAGCTTTCTTT	CASSVLVNTEAFF
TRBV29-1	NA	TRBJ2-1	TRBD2	TGCAGCGGTAGCGGGGGGGAAGGGGAGCAGTTCTTC	CSGSGGEGEQFF
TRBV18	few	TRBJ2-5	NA	TGTGCCAGCTCCCTGAACTCGCGCGGGGTAAACGTCCGAGAGACCCAGTACTTC	CASSLNSRGVNVRETQYF
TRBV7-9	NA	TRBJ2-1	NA	TGTGCCAGCAGCTTAACCAGGTCATACAATGAGCAGTTCTTC	CASSLTRSYNEQFF
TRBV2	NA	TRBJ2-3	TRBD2	TGTGCCAGCGACCCCTCCCTAGCGGCGGGCCTGTCTACGCAGTATTTT	CASDPSLAAGLSTQYF
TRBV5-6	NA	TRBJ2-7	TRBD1	TGTGCCAGCAGCTTACGTGACAGGGGGCCTAGGCTACACTACGAGCAGTACTTC	CASSLRDRGPRLHYEQYF
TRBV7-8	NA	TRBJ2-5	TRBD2	TGTGCCAGCAGCCCCCCGGGGGGGGCCCAAGAGACCCAGTACTTC	CASSPPGGAQETQYF
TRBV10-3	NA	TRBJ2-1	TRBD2	TGTGCCATCAGTGAGGGCGGGAGCCCGGGCTCCTACAATGAGCAGTTCTTC	CAISEGGSPGSYNEQFF
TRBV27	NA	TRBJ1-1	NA	TGTGCCAGCAGGGAGGGGAACACTGAAGCTTTCTTT	CASREGNTEAFF
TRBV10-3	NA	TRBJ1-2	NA	TGTGCCATCGGGCGAGACTATGGCTACACCTTC	CAIGRDYGYTF
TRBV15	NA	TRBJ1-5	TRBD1	TGTGCCACCAGTCCGACAGGGGCAAATCAGCCCCAGCATTTT	CATSPTGANQPQHF
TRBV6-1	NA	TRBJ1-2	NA	TGTGCCAGCAGTGATTCACAGGGCCCCTATGGCTACACCTTC	CASSDSQGPYGYTF
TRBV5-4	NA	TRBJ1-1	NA	TGTGCCAGCAGCCTGAAAACCGGGACATTTGAAGCTTTCTTT	CASSLKTGTFEAFF
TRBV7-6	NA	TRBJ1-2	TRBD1	TGTGCCAGCAGCTCAGGGGGACAGCCAGTTGGCTACACCTTC	CASSSGGQPVGYTF
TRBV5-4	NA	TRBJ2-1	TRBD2	TGTGCCAGCAGCTTGGGGGCTAGCGGGAGGCAGTTCTTC	CASSLGASGRQFF
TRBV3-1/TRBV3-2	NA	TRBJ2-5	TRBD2	TGTGCCAGCAGCCCGGGGGCGGCTAGCGGGAGCCAAGAGACCCAGTACTTC	CASSPGAASGSQETQYF
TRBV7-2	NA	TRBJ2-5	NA	TGTGCCAGCAGCTTAGTTTCTAGCCAAGAGACCCAGTACTTC	CASSLVSSQETQYF
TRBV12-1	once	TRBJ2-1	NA	TGTGCCAGCAGGGGCAGGGGGAGGTACAATGAGCAGTTCTTC	CASRGRGRYNEQFF
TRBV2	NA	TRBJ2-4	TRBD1	TGTGCCAGCATTCAGGGGGCGCAGGGCATTCAGTACTTC	CASIQGAQGIQYF
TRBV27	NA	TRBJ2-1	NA	TGTGCCAGCAGGACTCCAGGGGTACACTACAATGAGCAGTTCTTC	CASRTPGVHYNEQFF
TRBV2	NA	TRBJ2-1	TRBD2	TGTGCCAGCAGTCCCCTGACTAGCGACTACAATGAGCAGTTCTTC	CASSPLTSDYNEQFF
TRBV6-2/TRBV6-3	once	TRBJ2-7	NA	TGTGCCAGCAGCCTTACATCCGAGCAGTACTTC	CASSLTSEQYF
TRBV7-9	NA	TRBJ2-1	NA	TGTGCCAGCAGCCCCAGTTTGGGGAGGACCTACAATGAGCAGTTCTTC	CASSPSLGRTYNEQFF
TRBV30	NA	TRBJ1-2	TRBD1	TGTGCCTGGAGTGGGACAGGGGGAAACTATGGCTACACCTTC	CAWSGTGGNYGYTF
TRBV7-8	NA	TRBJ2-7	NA	TGTGCCAGCAGCTTAGCGTTCAGGGGAGCTAGCTCCTACGAGCAGTACTTC	CASSLAFRGASSYEQYF
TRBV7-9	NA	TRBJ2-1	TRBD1	TGTGCCAGCAGCTTGATGACAGGGATCAATGAGCAGTTCTTC	CASSLMTGINEQFF
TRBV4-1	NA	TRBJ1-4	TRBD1	TGCGCCAGCAGCCAAGATACCACCAGGGGGCGAAGGGAAAAACTGTTTTTT	CASSQDTTRGRREKLFF
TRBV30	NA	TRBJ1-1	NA	TGTGCCTGGTCCGCGGGGAACACTGAAGCTTTCTTT	CAWSAGNTEAFF
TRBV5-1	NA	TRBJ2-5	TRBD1	TGCGCCAGCAGCGATCTATCCGGGACAGGGGTCGAATCCCACTACTTC	CASSDLSGTGVESHYF
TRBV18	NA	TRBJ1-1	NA	TGTGCCAGCTCCCCCTCTGGACAGAAGAACACTGAAGCTTTCTTT	CASSPSGQKNTEAFF
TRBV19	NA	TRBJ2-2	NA	TGTGCCAGTAGTATAGTTGCGCGCGGGAACACCGGGGAGCTGTTTTTT	CASSIVARGNTGELFF
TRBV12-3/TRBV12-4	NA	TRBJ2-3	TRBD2	TGTGCCAGCTGGGAGGGCGGGCTAGATACGCAGTATTTT	CASWEGGLDTQYF
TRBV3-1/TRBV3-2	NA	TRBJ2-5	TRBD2	TGTGCCAGCAGCCAAGTACTAGCGGGATTGGAGACCCAGTACTTC	CASSQVLAGLETQYF
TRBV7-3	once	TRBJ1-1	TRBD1	TGTGCCAGCAGCTTAACGGGACAGACTGAAGCTTTCTTT	CASSLTGQTEAFF
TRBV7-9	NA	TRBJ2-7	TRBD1	TGTGCCAGCAGCGACCGCAGGGGGCTATACGAGCAGTACTTC	CASSDRRGLYEQYF